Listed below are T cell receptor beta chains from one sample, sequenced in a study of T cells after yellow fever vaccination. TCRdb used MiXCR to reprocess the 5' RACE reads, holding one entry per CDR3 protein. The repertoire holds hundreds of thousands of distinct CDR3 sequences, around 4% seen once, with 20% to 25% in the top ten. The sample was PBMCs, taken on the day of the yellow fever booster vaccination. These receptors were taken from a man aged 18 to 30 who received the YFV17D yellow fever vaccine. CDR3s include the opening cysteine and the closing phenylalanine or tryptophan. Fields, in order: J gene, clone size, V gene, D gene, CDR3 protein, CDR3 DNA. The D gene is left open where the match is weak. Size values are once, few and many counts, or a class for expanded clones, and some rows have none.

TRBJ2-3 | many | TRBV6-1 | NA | CASSEATDTQYF | TGTGCCAGCAGTGAAGCTACAGATACGCAGTATTTT
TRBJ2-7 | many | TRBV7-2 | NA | CASSREGYEQYF | TGTGCCAGCAGCCGAGAGGGATACGAGCAGTACTTC
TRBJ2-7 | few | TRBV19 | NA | CASRPTGKFEQYF | TGTGCCAGTCGACCAACAGGGAAATTCGAGCAGTACTTC
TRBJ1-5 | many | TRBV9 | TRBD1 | CASSVDETGRQPQHF | TGTGCCAGCAGCGTAGATGAGACAGGGCGTCAGCCCCAGCATTTT
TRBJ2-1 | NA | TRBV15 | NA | CATSEEKRGYNEQFF | TGTGCCACCAGCGAAGAGAAGAGGGGGTACAATGAGCAGTTCTTC
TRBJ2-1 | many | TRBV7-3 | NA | CASSVHASSYNEQFF | TGTGCCAGCAGCGTCCACGCGAGCTCCTACAATGAGCAGTTCTTC
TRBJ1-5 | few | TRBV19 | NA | CASSIAVRGASNQPQHF | TGTGCCAGTAGTATAGCCGTGCGAGGGGCTAGCAATCAGCCCCAGCATTTT
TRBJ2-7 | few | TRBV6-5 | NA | CASSYSPGGAGEQYF | TGTGCCAGCAGTTACTCACCGGGGGGCGCGGGGGAGCAGTACTTC
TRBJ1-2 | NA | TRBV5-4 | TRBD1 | CASSLSRTGYVYGYTF | TGTGCCAGCAGCTTGTCGCGGACAGGGTACGTTTATGGCTACACCTTC
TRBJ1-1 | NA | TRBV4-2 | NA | CASSHAEGTEAFF | TGTGCCAGCAGCCACGCGGAGGGCACTGAAGCTTTCTTT
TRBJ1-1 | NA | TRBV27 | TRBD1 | CASSPGTGANTEAFF | TGTGCCAGCAGCCCCGGGACAGGTGCGAACACTGAAGCTTTCTTT
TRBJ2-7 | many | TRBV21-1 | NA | CASSNSGKPFRSPYEQYF | TGTGCCAGCAGCAACTCAGGGAAACCTTTTAGAAGCCCCTACGAGCAGTACTTC
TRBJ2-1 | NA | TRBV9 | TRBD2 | CASSPPQRGNEQFF | TGTGCCAGCAGCCCTCCCCAGCGGGGCAATGAGCAGTTCTTC
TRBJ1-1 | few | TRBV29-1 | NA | CSGRGTEAFF | TGCAGCGGACGGGGGACTGAAGCTTTCTTT
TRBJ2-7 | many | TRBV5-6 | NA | CASSLAGEIYEQYF | TGTGCCAGCAGCTTGGCGGGAGAAATATACGAGCAGTACTTC
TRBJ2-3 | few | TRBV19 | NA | CASSRGSVTDTQYF | TGTGCCAGTAGCCGGGGGTCGGTCACAGATACGCAGTATTTT
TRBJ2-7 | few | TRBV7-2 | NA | CASSLRGGLTYEQYF | TGTGCCAGCAGCTTAAGGGGGGGCCTGACCTACGAGCAGTACTTC
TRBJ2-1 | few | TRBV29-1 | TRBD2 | CSGLDPGGSSYNEQFF | TGCAGCGGGCTTGATCCGGGGGGGAGCTCCTACAATGAGCAGTTCTTC
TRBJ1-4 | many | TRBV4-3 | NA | CASSQARIANEKLFF | TGCGCCAGCAGCCAAGCGAGGATAGCTAATGAAAAACTGTTTTTT
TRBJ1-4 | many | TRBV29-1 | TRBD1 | CSVATGVGEKLFF | TGCAGCGTCGCGACAGGGGTCGGTGAAAAACTGTTTTTT
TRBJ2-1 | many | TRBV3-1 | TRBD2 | CASSGEGRYNEQFF | TGTGCCAGCAGCGGGGAGGGACGGTACAATGAGCAGTTCTTC
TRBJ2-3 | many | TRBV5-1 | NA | CASSLTGSDTQYF | TGCGCCAGCAGCTTGACGGGTTCAGATACGCAGTATTTT
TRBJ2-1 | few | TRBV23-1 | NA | CASSRQAENLSSYNEQFF | TGCGCCAGCAGTCGACAGGCGGAGAATCTCAGCTCCTACAATGAGCAGTTCTTC
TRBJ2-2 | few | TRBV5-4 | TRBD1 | CASSFWGQANTGELFF | TGTGCCAGCAGCTTTTGGGGACAGGCGAACACCGGGGAGCTGTTTTTT
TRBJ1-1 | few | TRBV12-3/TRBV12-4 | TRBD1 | CASSSRDRNTEAFF | TGTGCCAGCAGTTCTCGGGACAGGAACACTGAAGCTTTCTTT